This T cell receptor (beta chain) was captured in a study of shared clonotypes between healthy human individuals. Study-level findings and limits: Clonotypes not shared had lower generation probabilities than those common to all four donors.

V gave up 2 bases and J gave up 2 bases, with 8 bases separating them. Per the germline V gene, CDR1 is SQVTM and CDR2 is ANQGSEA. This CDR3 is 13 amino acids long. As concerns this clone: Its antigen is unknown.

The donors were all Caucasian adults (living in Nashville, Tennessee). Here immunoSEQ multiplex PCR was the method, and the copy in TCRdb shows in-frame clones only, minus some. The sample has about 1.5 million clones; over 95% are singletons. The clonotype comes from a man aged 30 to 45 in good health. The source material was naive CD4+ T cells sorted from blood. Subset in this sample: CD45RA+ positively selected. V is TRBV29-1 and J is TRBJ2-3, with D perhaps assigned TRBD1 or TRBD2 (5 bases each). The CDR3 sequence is CSVESGATDTQYF. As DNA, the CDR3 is TGCAGCGTTGAATCCGGGGCCACAGATACGCAGTATTTT.